This TCR beta chain comes out of a study of T cells in Graves' hyperthyroidism and ophthalmopathy. What was amplified from RNA transcripts were TCR beta CDR3 regions. Researchers ran a first-round RT-PCR on the TCR CDR3 using the HTBI primer set. TCRdb ran MiXCR on the multiplex PCR reads and lists one entry per CDR3 protein. The sample contains approximately 590,000 distinct CDR3 sequences, around 14% of which appear only once. Many counts were recorded for this clonotype. Antigen specificity is unknown. Broader study findings: Blood held most thyroid clonotypes expanded above 0.001 frequency.

Graves' hyperthyroidism showing no ophthalmopathy progression within 18 months was considered stable. The PBMCs were sourced from fresh peripheral blood (about 10 ml). Germline lookup yields CDR1 LNHDA and CDR2 SQIVND (reference sequence). V was shortened by 2 bases and J by 1 base, with 8 bases between the two germline ends. This CDR3 region has 14 residues. The TCR originated in a woman aged 30 to 39 with Graves' hyperthyroidism. Sequences were obtained from blood. The chain couples TRBV19 to TRBJ1-1, with D uncertain. The CDR3 DNA reads as TGTGCCAGTAGTATACCACGCCAGAACACTGAAGCTTTCTTT. It encodes CASSIPRQNTEAFF. The complete variable domain, with remaining parts taken from reference TRBV19 and TRBJ1-1, reads DGGITQSPKYLFRKEGQNVTLSCEQNLNHDAMYWYRQDPGQGLRLIYYSQIVNDFQKGDIAEGYSVSREKKESFPLTVTSAQKNPTAFYLCASSIPRQNTEAFFGQGTRLTVV.